The next 27 T cell receptor beta chains were all read from a single sample in a study of blood T cells in healthy people across ages. Alongside a J-beta primer mix, a sample-barcoded 5' primer served in a second PCR lasting 7 to 11 cycles. MiXCR, run by TCRdb on the 5' RACE reads, gives a single entry per CDR3 protein. Of about 780,000 distinct CDR3 sequences detected, 25% to 30% appear once; the ten largest clones hold 3%. These data also featured in a second study, about T cells of mothers and their children.

The sequenced sample was blood. The receptor source for this set is a boy under 18 in good health.

In its sample, this clonotype was seen a few times. The gene calls are TRBV11-2 and TRBJ2-1; the D is unclear. V shed 7 bases and J shed 10 bases, with 17 bases lying between them. Germline V CDR1 and CDR2: SGHAT, FQNNGV. The CDR3 is made up of 13 amino acids. The CDR3 spells CASTLKVDGEQFF. CDR3 DNA sequence: TGTGCCAGCACCCTGAAGGTGGACGGCGAGCAGTTCTTC.

V usage is TRBV7-8 and J usage is TRBJ2-3, with 7 bases lining up with TRBD2. Germline V CDR1 and CDR2: SGHVS, FQNEAQ. Trimming removed 3 bases from V and 1 base from J; junction bases left unmatched: 7. This CDR3 contains 16 residues. CDR3 nucleotides: TGTGCCAGCAGCTTCGGGACTACCCTCCGCACAGATACGCAGTATTTT. It codes for CASSFGTTLRTDTQYF.

The chain carries TRBV15 and TRBJ2-5, with D tentatively TRBD1 or TRBD2 (5 bases each). The CDR3 length is 15 residues. Germline V CDR1 and CDR2: LNHNV, YYDKDF (reference sequence). V lost 5 bases and J lost 2, with 15 bases in between. CDR3 DNA: TGTGCCACCAGCGGAACGGGACGGACTCAAGAGACCCAGTACTTC. It yields the protein CATSGTGRTQETQYF.

The chain links TRBV6-5 to TRBJ1-1; D is ambiguous. CDR1 and CDR2 from the germline V gene are MNHEY and SVGAGI. This CDR3 spans 11 amino acids. V dropped 4 bases and J dropped 13 bases, with 13 bases sitting between them. The CDR3 DNA follows: TGTGCCAGCAGTTCCCGTTATGAGGATTTCTTT. Translated, it gives CASSSRYEDFF.

This clonotype was detected a few times. The rearrangement links TRBV18 to TRBJ1-4, with 10 positions matching TRBD1. CDR3 length: 15 amino acids. With V trimmed by 2 bases and J by 8 bases, 5 bases remained unmatched. Per germline, CDR1 KGHSH and CDR2 LQKENI. CDR3 bases: TGTGCCAGCTCACCAGGGACAGGGGATACGGAAAAACTGTTTTTT. Translation: CASSPGTGDTEKLFF.

This clonotype was seen only a few times. This rearrangement joins TRBV5-1 to TRBJ1-2, with 8 bases lining up with TRBD1. J was trimmed by 0 bases and V by 4 bases; bases with no gene match: 5. Per the germline V gene, CDR1 is SGHRS and CDR2 is YFSETQ. The CDR3 contains 15 residues. CDR3 bases: TGCGCCAGCAGCACGTCGACAGGGGCTAACTATGGCTACACCTTC. Protein product: CASSTSTGANYGYTF.

This clonotype was counted a few times. The chain is built from TRBV28 and TRBJ2-5; TRBD2 matches 7 bases. The J call is in doubt because the DNA end fits TRBJ2-7 better. The CDR3 consists of 18 residues. From germline, CDR1 is MDHEN and CDR2 SYDVKM. The CDR3 nucleotides read TGTGCCAGCAGTACCCATCCCTCTAGCGGAAAGAGCTCCTACGAGCAGTACTTC. Protein product: CASSTHPSSGKSSYEQYF.

There are a few counts of this clonotype. The chain links TRBV5-1 to TRBJ2-5; 10 bases fit TRBD2. The J call may be faulty, since TRBJ2-1 better matches the DNA end. Germline V gene data show CDR1 as SGHRS and CDR2 as YFSETQ. This CDR3 comprises 16 residues. The CDR3 bases are TGCGCCAGCAGCCAAACCTCACTAGCGGGGCGGAATGAGCAGTTCTTC. Residues: CASSQTSLAGRNEQFF.

This chain links TRBV20-1 with TRBJ2-3, with D maybe TRBD1 (6 bases). The CDR3 runs to 14 residues. V was clipped by 3 bases and J by 0 bases, with 10 bases between them. Germline V gene data show CDR1 as DFQATT and CDR2 as SNEGSKA (reference sequence). CDR3 DNA: TGCAGTGCTAGTCCCGGGACAAGCACAGATACGCAGTATTTT. Its translation is CSASPGTSTDTQYF.

This clonotype was counted a few times. V usage is TRBV29-1 and J usage is TRBJ2-7; no clear D gene. The CDR3 spans 15 residues. From germline, CDR1 is SQVTM and CDR2 ANQGSEA. Trimming shortened V by 0 bases and J by 0 bases, and 12 bases separated the two germline ends. CDR3: CSVEDRATSSYEQYF. CDR3 in DNA: TGCAGCGTTGAAGATCGGGCAACAAGCTCCTACGAGCAGTACTTC.

This clonotype has only a few counts. This chain joins TRBV28 and TRBJ1-1, with 8 bases lining up with TRBD1. After removal of 6 bases from V and 1 base from J, the junction contained 7 bases not matched to a gene. The CDR3 is 15 residues long. From germline, CDR1 is MDHEN and CDR2 SYDVKM. CDR3 DNA: TGTGCCAGCAGGCGACTCGACAGGGGGAACACTGAAGCTTTCTTT. Translating it yields CASRRLDRGNTEAFF.

This clonotype was seen only a few times. The V gene is TRBV29-1, the J gene TRBJ1-4; possible D gene TRBD1, 5 bases. V gave up 7 bases and J gave up 8 bases, with 17 bases separating them. The CDR3 consists of 13 residues. Germline V CDR1 and CDR2: SQVTM, ANQGSEA. The CDR3 here is CSAQTGRSEKLFF. The CDR3 DNA reads TGCAGCGCCCAGACGGGACGGTCAGAAAAACTGTTTTTT.

This clonotype was found once. The chain uses TRBV7-7 and TRBJ2-1; TRBD1 is a possible D gene (5 bases). The germline gives CDR1 SSHAT, CDR2 FNYEAQ (reference sequence). The ends were cut back, 4 bases at V and 5 bases at J, with 12 bases in the middle. The CDR3 consists of 14 residues. Here the CDR3 DNA reads TGTGCCAGCAGCTATCTAGGGGCAAACAATGAGCAGTTCTTC. Protein product: CASSYLGANNEQFF.

This clonotype was seen only once. A read error may produce the germline difference seen at one junction end. The chain combines TRBV6-1 with TRBJ2-2; D not resolved. Germline V gene lookup returns CDR1 MNHNS and CDR2 SASEGT. CDR3 length: 15 amino acids. DNA of the CDR3: TGTGCCAGCAGCGAAGGGCACATGAACACCGGGGAGCTGTTTTTT. This gives the protein CASSEGHMNTGELFF.

This clonotype was observed a handful of times. J is TRBJ2-7 and V is TRBV20-1, with a tentative D call TRBD1 (6 bases). Germline CDR1 is DFQATT and CDR2 is SNEGSKA (reference sequence). V was cut by 0 bases and J by 3 bases, with 12 bases left in between. This CDR3 is built from 14 residues. CDR3 in DNA: TGCAGTGCTAGAGAAAACAGGGCTCTCTACGAGCAGTACTTC. Amino acid sequence: CSARENRALYEQYF.

The genes are TRBV11-2 and TRBJ1-4, with TRBD1 matching over 11 bases. The CDR3 is made up of 15 amino acids. Germline V CDR1 and CDR2: SGHAT, FQNNGV. After removal of 4 bases from V and 5 bases from J, the junction contained 3 bases not matched to a gene. CDR3 DNA sequence: TGTGCCAGCAGCTGGACAGGGGGCGCCAATGAAAAACTGTTTTTT. Protein: CASSWTGGANEKLFF.

The table lists this clonotype with a few counts. The chain links TRBV20-1 to TRBJ1-2; D is uncertain. The V and J ends lost 8 bases and 8 bases respectively, with 15 bases between them. The CDR3 has 11 residues. Germline V CDR1 and CDR2: DFQATT, SNEGSKA (reference sequence). The DNA for the CDR3 is TGCAGTCAACCGACGTTGAGAGGCTACACCTTC. Its translation is CSQPTLRGYTF.

V is TRBV20-1 and J is TRBJ2-1; 7 bases align to TRBD1. Looked up from germline, CDR1 is DFQATT and CDR2 is SNEGSKA (reference sequence). The CDR3 is 14 residues long. The J segment lost 4 bases and the V segment lost 5 bases, leaving 8 bases of the junction unmatched. The CDR3: CSAEGAGGYNEQFF. Here the CDR3 DNA reads TGCAGTGCTGAAGGCGCAGGGGGTTACAATGAGCAGTTCTTC.

This clonotype was picked up a small number of times. CDR3 sequence reads: CASSPNVAQETQYF. CDR3 sequence (DNA): TGTGCCAGCAGCCCGAACGTAGCCCAAGAGACCCAGTACTTC. The chain links TRBV3-1 to TRBJ2-5; D is unclear. Per germline, CDR1 LGHDT and CDR2 YNNKEL (reference sequence). The CDR3 loop spans 14 amino acids. The germline V and J ends were trimmed by 4 bases and 1 base, with 10 bases remaining between them.

The rearrangement links TRBV30 to TRBJ2-5; TRBD2 might be the D (6 bases). Looked up from germline, CDR1 is GTSNPN and CDR2 is SVGIG (reference sequence). V shed 2 bases and J shed 1 base, with 14 bases lying between them. The CDR3 length is 15 residues. The CDR3 reads CAWSYHRTTQETQYF. The CDR3 nucleotides read TGTGCCTGGAGTTATCACAGGACTACCCAAGAGACCCAGTACTTC.

The chain employs TRBV20-1 and TRBJ2-1, with 9 bases lining up with TRBD2. With V trimmed by 6 bases and J by 4 bases, 13 bases remained unmatched. There are 16 residues in the CDR3. The germline CDR1 and CDR2 sequences are DFQATT and SNEGSKA (reference sequence). CDR3 DNA: TGCAGTGCGGATGGGGTAGCGGGGGCCATGTACAATGAGCAGTTCTTC. It yields the protein CSADGVAGAMYNEQFF.

This chain connects TRBV10-3 to TRBJ2-5; 11 bases are a match to TRBD2. The DNA end lines up better with TRBJ2-1; the J call may be wrong. Germline V gene lookup returns CDR1 ENHRY and CDR2 SYGVKD. CDR3 length: 15 amino acids. In nucleotides, the CDR3 is TGTGCCATCAGTGGGGATAGCGGGGGGGCCGAGGAGCAGTTCTTC. This sequence encodes CAISGDSGGAEEQFF.

The CDR3 sequence is CSALRPGANYGYTF. As DNA, the CDR3 is TGCAGCGCTCTCCGCCCCGGGGCTAACTATGGCTACACCTTC. The genes are TRBV29-1 and TRBJ1-2; no definite D call. Deletions cut 7 bases from V and 0 bases from J, with 15 bases between. The CDR3 runs to 14 residues. The germline V gene encodes CDR1 SQVTM and CDR2 ANQGSEA.

The genes are TRBV9 and TRBJ1-1; 7 positions match TRBD1. V lost 5 bases, J lost 1 base, and 14 bases stayed unmatched. Germline values: CDR1 SGDLS, CDR2 YYNGEE. The CDR3 totals 17 residues. DNA for the CDR3: TGTGCCAGCAGTCGATTGACAGGGAGGGGTCAGAACACTGAAGCTTTCTTT. It is translated as CASSRLTGRGQNTEAFF.

CDR3 loop: CASSPPGDYTYGYTF. CDR3 bases: TGTGCCAGCAGCCCGCCAGGGGACTATACCTATGGCTACACCTTC. The genes are TRBV7-9 and TRBJ1-2; TRBD1 is a possible D gene (6 bases). V shed 5 bases and J shed 4 bases, with 17 bases lying between them. Germline V gives CDR1 SEHNR, CDR2 FQNEAQ (reference sequence). The CDR3 extends over 15 amino acids.

This clonotype turned up a few times. The V and J genes are TRBV7-9 and TRBJ1-1; TRBD1 is a possible D gene (5 bases). Looked up from germline, CDR1 is SEHNR and CDR2 is FQNEAQ (reference sequence). Trimming cost V 5 bases and J 3 bases, with 13 bases left between them. This CDR3 has 14 residues. The CDR3 spells CASSQGIPDTEAFF. CDR3 DNA sequence: TGTGCCAGCAGCCAGGGTATCCCGGACACTGAAGCTTTCTTT.

The chain couples TRBV4-1 to TRBJ2-1; the D is unclear. V gave up 0 bases and J gave up 7 bases, with 7 bases separating them. The CDR3 sequence is 13 residues long. CDR1 is MGHRA, CDR2 YSYEKL, per germline. The CDR3: CASSQERVNEQFF. Written as DNA, the CDR3 is TGCGCCAGCAGCCAAGAAAGGGTAAATGAGCAGTTCTTC.